The T cell receptor beta chain described here comes from a study of cytomegalovirus exposure and HLA in healthy donors. Use of 60 Vbeta and 13 Jbeta primers characterized the PCR. The table came from immunoSEQ multiplex PCR; TCRdb's copy has only in-frame clones and leaves some out. The sample has about 190,000 clones, 85% seen once. Trimming took 1 base from V and 2 from J; bases not matched to a gene: 7. The CDR3 contains 17 residues. Germline V gene data show CDR1 as LNHNV and CDR2 as YYDKDF (reference sequence). What was sequenced was PBMCs. This clonotype originated in a boy aged 2 to 10 in good health and CMV-seronegative. The chain employs TRBV15 and TRBJ1-3; 8 positions agree with TRBD1. The CDR3 bases are TGTGCCACCAGCAGAGTCTTAAACAGGGGGGCTGGAAACACCATATATTTT. This translates into CATSRVLNRGAGNTIYF. The variable domain in full, with the rest retrieved from reference TRBV15 and TRBJ1-3, is DAMVIQNPRYQVTQFGKPVTLSCSQTLNHNVMYWYQQKSSQAPKLLFHYYDKDFNNEADTPDNFQSRRPNTSFCFLDIRSPGLGDTAMYLCATSRVLNRGAGNTIYFGEGSWLTVV.